The 18 T cell receptor beta chains below all came from one sample that was sequenced in a study of lymphopenia after photon versus proton radiotherapy (dated by TCRdb to between 2018 and 2021). Libraries were constructed by the immunoSEQ multiplex PCR assay. The source is immuneACCESS, and TCRdb retained only in-frame sequences with V and J called. Part of the clones is not carried over; for the studies checked, unresolved V genes explain less than half of this, and the remainder is unexplained. The sample includes about 61,000 clones, with 70% to 90% observed a single time. About 2.5% of the sample comes from the top ten. Sample: peripheral blood, taken from a patient treated with photon-based radiotherapy. The receptors were sampled from a man between 35 and 55 years old with gastric cancer.

The chain uses TRBV7-9 and TRBJ2-3, with D hard to call. The germline V gene encodes CDR1 SEHNR and CDR2 FQNEAQ (reference sequence). The CDR3 length is 13 residues. Trimming took 5 bases from V and 7 from J, leaving 13 bases between them. Written as DNA, the CDR3 is TGTGCCAGCAGCCCATCCCTAGGAAATACGCAGTATTTT. Amino acid sequence: CASSPSLGNTQYF.

The J gene is TRBJ1-1, the V gene TRBV13, with 9 bases matching TRBD1. Losses at the gene ends were 3 bases for V and 3 bases for J; bases not matched to a gene: 11. The CDR3 is 17 residues long. Per the germline V gene, CDR1 is PRHDT and CDR2 is FYEKMQ (reference sequence). CDR3 loop: CASSFQQGAGRYTEAFF. In DNA, the CDR3 is TGTGCCAGCAGCTTTCAACAGGGGGCAGGGCGGTACACTGAAGCTTTCTTT.

The gene calls are TRBV2 and TRBJ1-4; D remains unclear. The CDR3 is 14 amino acids. Germline V gene lookup returns CDR1 SNHLY and CDR2 FYNNEI. V lost 1 base to trimming and J lost 6 bases, with 9 bases between them. The CDR3 DNA follows: TGTGCCAGCAGTGAAGTGGGGTGGGATGAAAAACTGTTTTTT. It specifies CASSEVGWDEKLFF. Using reference TRBV2 and TRBJ1-4 for the parts outside the CDR3, the full variable domain is EPEVTQTPSHQVTQMGQEVILRCVPISNHLYFYWYRQILGQKVEFLVSFYNNEISEKSEIFDDQFSVERPDGSNFTLKIRSTKLEDSAMYFCASSEVGWDEKLFFGSGTQLSVL.

The chain uses TRBV7-8 and TRBJ2-3, with D possibly being TRBD2 (7 bases). The V and J ends lost 4 bases and 1 base respectively, with 21 bases between them. The CDR3 has 18 residues. Germline CDR1 reads SGHVS; CDR2 reads FQNEAQ. The CDR3 here is CASSSRTVEGGGTDTQYF. In DNA, the CDR3 is TGTGCCAGCAGCTCTCGGACAGTTGAGGGGGGGGGCACAGATACGCAGTATTTT.

The chain combines TRBV30 with TRBJ2-3; 11 nucleotides match TRBD2. The CDR3 extends over 12 amino acids. V lost 7 bases to trimming and J lost 5 bases; unmatched junction nucleotides: 2. CDR1 GTSNPN and CDR2 SVGIG come from the germline V gene (reference sequence). This CDR3 is CASGLAGDTQYF. CDR3 DNA: TGTGCCTCTGGACTAGCGGGAGATACGCAGTATTTT.

This CDR3 reads CASSLGLGYTF. CDR3 bases: TGTGCCAGCAGCTTAGGGCTGGGCTACACCTTC. This chain connects TRBV7-2 to TRBJ1-2; D call uncertain. Germline V gene lookup returns CDR1 SGHTA and CDR2 FQGNSA. Trimming removed 1 base at V and 8 bases at J, with 5 bases between. The CDR3 covers 11 residues.

The V gene is TRBV7-2, the J gene TRBJ2-3, with D possibly called TRBD1 or TRBD2 (5 bases each). Trimming took off 5 bases at V and 5 bases at J, with 17 bases between the two ends. CDR3 length: 15 residues. Germline CDR1 SGHTA, CDR2 FQGNSA. The CDR3 protein is CASSQGFVGEDTQYF. The CDR3 region has the DNA TGTGCCAGCAGCCAGGGTTTCGTGGGGGAAGATACGCAGTATTTT.

The V gene is TRBV4-2, the J gene TRBJ2-3; TRBD1 matches at 7 bases. The germline gives CDR1 LGHNA, CDR2 YNFKEQ. This CDR3 spans 15 amino acids. After removal of 2 bases from V and 2 bases from J, the junction contained 4 bases not matched to a gene. CDR3 loop: CASSQRGLHTDTQYF. The CDR3 bases are TGTGCCAGCAGCCAAAGGGGGCTCCACACAGATACGCAGTATTTT.

The gene calls are TRBV5-6 and TRBJ2-1; tentatively, D is TRBD2 (6 bases). Germline V lookup: CDR1 SGHDT, CDR2 YYEEEE. The V end was cut by 0 bases, the J end by 2 bases, with 9 bases between. The CDR3 loop spans 15 amino acids. The CDR3 sequence: CASSLGPGAYNEQFF. CDR3 DNA sequence: TGTGCCAGCAGCTTGGGCCCGGGGGCCTACAATGAGCAGTTCTTC.

The chain recombines TRBV4-3 with TRBJ2-2; 12 positions agree with TRBD2. V shed 6 bases and J 1 base; nucleotides not matched to a gene: 3. The germline CDR1 and CDR2 sequences are LGHNA and YSLEER. The CDR3 is made up of 16 amino acids. CDR3 nucleotide sequence: TGCGCCAGCAGGACTAGCGGGGGTGGGAACACCGGGGAGCTGTTTTTT. As protein: CASRTSGGGNTGELFF.

This clone showed up just once. The V gene is TRBV7-2, the J gene TRBJ2-5, with 9 bases matching TRBD1. Germline V CDR1 and CDR2: SGHTA, FQGNSA. Trimming removed 3 bases from V and 11 bases from J; junction bases left unmatched: 10. This CDR3 contains 14 residues. CDR3 nucleotide sequence: TGTGCCAGCAGCTTCCAACAGGGGGCGCGGGAGCAGTACTTC. Its translation: CASSFQQGAREQYF.

The chain joins TRBV11-2 to TRBJ2-7; D unclear. This CDR3 has 12 residues. Germline V gives CDR1 SGHAT, CDR2 FQNNGV. With 1 base removed from V and 9 bases from J, the gap between germline ends came to 10 bases. CDR3 sequence: CASSLGRLGQYF. The CDR3 DNA sequence: TGTGCCAGCAGCTTAGGTCGGTTGGGGCAGTACTTC.

This chain links TRBV7-9 with TRBJ2-2; D is unclear. Trimming took off 4 bases at V and 1 base at J, with 10 bases between the two ends. Germline V lookup: CDR1 SEHNR, CDR2 FQNEAQ (reference sequence). The CDR3 is made up of 15 amino acids. For the CDR3, the DNA is TGTGCCAGCAGCTCCCCACTGGGGAACACCGGGGAGCTGTTTTTT. The encoded protein is CASSSPLGNTGELFF.

CDR3 amino acids: CASGTGGQHNEQFF. Here the CDR3 DNA reads TGTGCCAGCGGAACAGGGGGCCAGCACAATGAGCAGTTCTTC. The V and J genes are TRBV11-2 and TRBJ2-1, with 9 bases aligning to TRBD1. Per germline, CDR1 SGHAT and CDR2 FQNNGV. The junction had 7 bases not matched to a gene; V was cut back by 8 bases and J by 5 bases. The CDR3 length is 14 residues.

This clone turned up a few times. In DNA, the CDR3 is TGTGCCAGCAGCCAAGCCTCCGGGAACATTCAGTACTTC. Translated: CASSQASGNIQYF. The rearrangement uses TRBV4-2 and TRBJ2-4; unclear D gene. Germline CDR1 is LGHNA and CDR2 is YNFKEQ. The CDR3 contains 13 residues. The V gene lost 1 base and the J gene lost 7 bases, with 8 bases spanning the gap.

V is TRBV5-1 and J is TRBJ2-7; D might be TRBD2 (6 bases). The CDR3 extends over 14 amino acids. V was trimmed by 4 bases and J by 6 bases, leaving 17 bases between them. The germline gives CDR1 SGHRS, CDR2 YFSETQ. CDR3: CASSRDGGSSEQYF. CDR3 coding DNA: TGCGCCAGCAGCCGGGATGGAGGGAGTAGCGAGCAGTACTTC.

The chain uses TRBV30 and TRBJ2-3, with 9 nucleotides matching TRBD1. The germline gives CDR1 GTSNPN, CDR2 SVGIG (reference sequence). Trimming cost V 5 bases and J 3 bases; bases outside gene matches: 9. This CDR3 is built from 15 residues. The CDR3 sequence is CAWDLQGAITDTQYF. The CDR3 region has the DNA TGTGCCTGGGACTTACAGGGGGCGATAACAGATACGCAGTATTTT. Variable domain in full (rest from reference TRBV30 and TRBJ2-3): SQTIHQWPATLVQPVGSPLSLECTVEGTSNPNLYWYRQAAGRGLQLLFYSVGIGQISSEVPQNLSASRPQDRQFILSSKKLLLSDSGFYLCAWDLQGAITDTQYFGPGTRLTVL.

The chain links TRBV4-1 to TRBJ2-3, with 11 bases that match TRBD2. Germline V gene lookup returns CDR1 MGHRA and CDR2 YSYEKL. The ends lost 3 bases at V and 0 bases at J; junction bases unmatched: 2. The CDR3 runs 16 residues. The CDR3 protein is CASSHGTSGSTDTQYF. CDR3 nucleotide sequence: TGCGCCAGCAGCCATGGGACTAGCGGTAGCACAGATACGCAGTATTTT.